This T cell receptor (beta chain) is from a study of cytomegalovirus exposure and HLA in healthy donors. Germline CDR1 reads SGHVS; CDR2 reads FQNEAQ. CDR3 length: 15 residues. Trimming at V came to 5 bases and at J to 4 bases, leaving 7 bases not matched to a gene. The protocol was immunoSEQ multiplex PCR, while the TCRdb copy is restricted to in-frame clones and leaves out a portion. The sample has about 150,000 clones; 70% to 85% are singletons. From the 120-subject validation cohort, which was separate from the approximately 720-subject first cohort, the donors were drawn. The sample comprised PBMCs. The gene calls are TRBV7-8 and TRBJ1-2, with 10 bases identical to TRBD1. This TCR was recovered from a man in his thirties or forties in good health and CMV-seropositive. For the CDR3, the DNA is TGTGCCAGCAGCCCTGGGGGACAGGGGATCTATGGCTACACCTTC. Its protein product is CASSPGGQGIYGYTF.